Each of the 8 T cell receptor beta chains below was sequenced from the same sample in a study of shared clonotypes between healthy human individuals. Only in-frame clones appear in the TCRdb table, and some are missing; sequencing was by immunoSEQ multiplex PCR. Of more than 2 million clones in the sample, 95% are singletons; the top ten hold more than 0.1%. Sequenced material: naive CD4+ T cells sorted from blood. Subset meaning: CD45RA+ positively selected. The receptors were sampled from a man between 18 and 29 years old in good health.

Here the CDR3 DNA reads TGCGCCAGCAGCCAATTAGGCAGTTCGGCTAACTATGGCTACACCTTC. Its translation: CASSQLGSSANYGYTF. This sequence joins TRBV4-1 and TRBJ1-2; D call uncertain. V lost 2 bases and J lost 0, with 13 bases in between. Germline CDR1 is MGHRA and CDR2 is YSYEKL. This CDR3 has 16 amino acids.

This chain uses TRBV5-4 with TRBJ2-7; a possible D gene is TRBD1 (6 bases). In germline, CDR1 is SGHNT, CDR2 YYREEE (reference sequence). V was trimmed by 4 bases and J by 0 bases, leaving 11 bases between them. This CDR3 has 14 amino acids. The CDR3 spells CASSLDRFSYEQYF. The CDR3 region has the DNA TGTGCCAGCAGCCTCGACAGGTTCTCCTACGAGCAGTACTTC.

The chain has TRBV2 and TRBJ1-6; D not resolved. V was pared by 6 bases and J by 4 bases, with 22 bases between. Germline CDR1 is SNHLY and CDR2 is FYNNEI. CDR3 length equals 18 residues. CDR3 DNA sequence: TGTGCCAGCAGACACCGGGCGACGCCGGGCCTTTATAATTCACCCCTCCACTTT. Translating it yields CASRHRATPGLYNSPLHF.

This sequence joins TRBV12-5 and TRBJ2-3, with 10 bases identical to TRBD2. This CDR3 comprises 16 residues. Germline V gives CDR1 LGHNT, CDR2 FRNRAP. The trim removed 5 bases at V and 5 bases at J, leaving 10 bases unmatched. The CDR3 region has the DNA TGTGCTAGTGGTCCGATCGGGACTAGCGTTGAAGATACGCAGTATTTT. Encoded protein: CASGPIGTSVEDTQYF.

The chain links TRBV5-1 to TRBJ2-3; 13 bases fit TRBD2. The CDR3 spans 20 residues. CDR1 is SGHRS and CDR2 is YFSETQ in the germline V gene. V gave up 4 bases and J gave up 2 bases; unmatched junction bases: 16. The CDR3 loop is CASSTLLGLAGFLPTDTQYF. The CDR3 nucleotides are TGCGCCAGCAGCACTTTATTGGGACTAGCGGGATTCCTCCCCACAGATACGCAGTATTTT.

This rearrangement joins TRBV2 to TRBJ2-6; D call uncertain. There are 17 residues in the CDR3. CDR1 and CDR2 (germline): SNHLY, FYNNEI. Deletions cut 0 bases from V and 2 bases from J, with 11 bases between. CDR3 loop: CASSEALVNPGANVLTF. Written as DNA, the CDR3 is TGTGCCAGCAGTGAAGCGCTTGTAAATCCTGGGGCCAACGTCCTGACTTTC.

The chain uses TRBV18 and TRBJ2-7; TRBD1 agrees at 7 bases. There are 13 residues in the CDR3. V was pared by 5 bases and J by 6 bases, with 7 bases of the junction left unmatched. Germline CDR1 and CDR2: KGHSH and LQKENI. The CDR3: CASSSDRAGEQYF. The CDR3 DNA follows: TGTGCCAGCTCATCAGACAGGGCTGGCGAGCAGTACTTC.

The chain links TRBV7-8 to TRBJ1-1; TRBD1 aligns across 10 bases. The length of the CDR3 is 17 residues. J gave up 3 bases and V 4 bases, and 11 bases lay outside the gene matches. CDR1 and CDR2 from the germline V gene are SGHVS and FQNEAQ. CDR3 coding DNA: TGTGCCAGCAGCTACCTACCGACAGGGGGCGCGGACACTGAAGCTTTCTTT. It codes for CASSYLPTGGADTEAFF.